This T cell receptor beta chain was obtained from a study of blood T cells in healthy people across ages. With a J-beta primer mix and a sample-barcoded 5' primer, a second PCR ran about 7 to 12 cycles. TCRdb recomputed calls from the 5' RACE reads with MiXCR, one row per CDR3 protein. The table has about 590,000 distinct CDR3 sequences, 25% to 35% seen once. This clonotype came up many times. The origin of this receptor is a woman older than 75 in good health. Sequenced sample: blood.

CDR3 sequence reads: CASSLGASGGTDTQYF. CDR3 DNA sequence: TGTGCCAGCAGCTTAGGAGCTAGCGGGGGAACAGATACGCAGTATTTT. V gene TRBV7-2 combines with J gene TRBJ2-3; TRBD2 agrees at 10 bases. The CDR3 consists of 16 residues. V lost 1 base and J lost 3; bases outside the gene matches: 4. Germline-derived CDR1 and CDR2 are SGHTA and FQGNSA.